This TCR beta chain emerged from a study of T-cell reconstitution after alpha-beta-depleted transplantation in children (dated by TCRdb to the mid-2010s). With respect to the entire study: The study quantitatively tracked T-cell immune reconstitution after TCRalphabeta/CD19-depleted allogeneic hematopoietic cell transplantation in children using TCR repertoire profiling.

Taken from the germline V gene, the CDR1 and CDR2 loops are SGHDT and YYEEEE. There are 15 amino acids in the CDR3, from cysteine to phenylalanine inclusive. Left in the record is the CDR3 DNA by itself, 45 bases read in frame from the first base. Trimming takes 4 bases from V and 5 bases from J, and the germline ends sit 16 bases apart. With respect to this clonotype: Its antigen specificity is not known. No base quality information exists; no much larger clone differs at one position.

Libraries were made using PCR. Instrument on record: Illumina HiSeq 2500. To normalize quantification of the TCRbeta repertoire, the TCR libraries were built with molecular barcoding that relied on unique molecular identifiers. TCRdb itself trimmed the public reads at Q25 with fastp, ran MiXCR and retained productive beta chains. Every CDR3 protein is listed once, alongside the most common genes and DNA of its rows. Here the sample has around 380,000 distinct CDR3 sequences; approximately 10% occur a single time. The ten largest clones add up to nearly 5.5% of the sample. Sequences were derived from PBMCs from the stem cell graft donor, sampled from the stem cell graft. This chain is built from TRBV5-6 and TRBJ2-1; TRBD2 is possibly the D segment (6 matching bases). This TCR was recovered from a human donor who donated a stem cell graft to a child with acute myeloid leukemia. CDR3 reads: CASSRDGGANNEQFF. Read as DNA, the sequence is TGTGCCAGCAGCCGAGACGGCGGGGCCAACAATGAGCAGTTCTTC.